This is a list of T cell receptor beta chains from one sample in a study of siplizumab effects on memory and regulatory T cells. Method: immunoSEQ multiplex PCR; TCRdb's copy keeps in-frame clones and lacks some. Of about 3,400 clones in the sample, 55% were seen once. These receptors lack a known antigen. Sequenced input: CFSE-low (dividing) CD8+ T cells sorted from an allogeneic mixed lymphocyte reaction. The receptors shown here come from a human donor in good health; the cells came from an allogeneic mixed lymphocyte reaction. Some clones in this sample may be carry-over from other donors' samples. Both conserved end residues are part of each CDR3. Each record gives: D gene, V gene, clone size, J gene, CDR3 protein, CDR3 DNA. A D gene is named only where the DNA matches it firmly. The listing skips clone size in some rows; elsewhere it reads once, few, many or a size class.

-	TRBV9	-	TRBJ1-1	CASSPSYGLVEAFF	TGTGCCAGCAGCCCAAGCTACGGGCTGGTCGAAGCTTTCTTT
-	TRBV11-2	medium-sized	TRBJ1-1	CASSSYTAEAFF	TGTGCCAGCAGCTCGTATACGGCCGAAGCTTTCTTT
TRBD1	TRBV6-4	-	TRBJ2-3	CASSAIEGQGAPDTQYF	TGTGCCAGCAGTGCGATCGAAGGACAGGGGGCCCCAGATACGCAGTATTTT
TRBD2	TRBV14	medium-sized	TRBJ2-7	CASSQVSGSAYEQYF	TGTGCCAGCAGCCAAGTTAGCGGGAGTGCTTACGAGCAGTACTTC
-	TRBV5-1	-	TRBJ2-7	CASSYGGGAYEQYF	TGCGCCAGCAGCTACGGGGGCGGCGCCTACGAGCAGTACTTC
TRBD2	TRBV18	-	TRBJ2-7	CASTSGRAWEQYF	TGTGCCAGCACGAGCGGGAGGGCCTGGGAGCAGTACTTC
-	TRBV19	few	TRBJ1-1	CASSQLPGHRNTEAFF	TGTGCCAGTAGTCAGTTACCGGGACACAGGAACACTGAAGCTTTCTTT
-	TRBV10-3	few	TRBJ2-7	CASLTGMNSYEQYF	TGTGCCAGCCTGACAGGAATGAATTCCTACGAGCAGTACTTC
-	TRBV19	-	TRBJ2-1	CASSISGASSYNEQFF	TGTGCCAGTAGTATATCCGGGGCGAGCTCCTACAATGAGCAGTTCTTC
-	TRBV30	few	TRBJ2-2	CAWRGGTGELFF	TGTGCCTGGAGGGGGGGCACCGGGGAGCTGTTTTTT
TRBD1	TRBV6-5	few	TRBJ2-7	CASSYSIGTVSYEQYF	TGTGCCAGCAGTTACTCGATCGGGACAGTCTCCTACGAGCAGTACTTC
-	TRBV6-5	-	TRBJ2-1	CASSYGLANEQFF	TGTGCCAGCAGTTACGGGCTGGCCAATGAGCAGTTCTTC
-	TRBV7-9	-	TRBJ1-2	CASSQGSLTNYGYTF	TGTGCCAGCAGCCAGGGGAGTCTTACTAACTATGGCTACACCTTC
-	TRBV5-3	once	TRBJ2-7	CASRQLRTLPYEQYF	TGTGCCAGCAGGCAACTACGGACGTTACCCTACGAGCAGTACTTC
-	TRBV11-2	-	TRBJ2-7	CASSLQALGTYEQYF	TGTGCCAGCAGCCTACAGGCCCTAGGTACCTACGAGCAGTACTTC
-	TRBV6-6	few	TRBJ2-3	CASSYLSTRSTDTQYF	TGTGCCAGCAGTTACTTATCCACCAGGTCCACAGATACGCAGTATTTT
-	TRBV6-5	few	TRBJ2-7	CASSYTSSSFEQYF	TGTGCCAGCAGTTACACTAGTTCATCATTCGAGCAGTACTTC
-	TRBV5-1	-	TRBJ2-3	CASSLGLGADTQYF	TGCGCCAGCAGCTTGGGCCTGGGGGCGGATACGCAGTATTTT
TRBD2	TRBV29-1	few	TRBJ2-1	CSAAGGRSYNEQFF	TGCAGCGCTGCGGGGGGTCGGTCCTACAATGAGCAGTTCTTC
-	TRBV27	-	TRBJ2-1	CASSFGVSYNEQFF	TGTGCCAGCAGTTTCGGGGTCTCCTACAATGAGCAGTTCTTC
-	TRBV28	medium-sized	TRBJ1-1	CASSLGLGRLNTEAFF	TGTGCCAGCAGTCTAGGCCTGGGCAGGCTGAACACTGAAGCTTTCTTT
TRBD1	TRBV6-5	-	TRBJ1-2	CASSYSWTGDAYGYTF	TGTGCCAGCAGTTACTCGTGGACAGGGGACGCCTATGGCTACACCTTC
TRBD1	TRBV7-9	-	TRBJ2-1	CASRQGSGTYNEQFF	TGTGCCAGTCGACAGGGGTCGGGCACCTACAATGAGCAGTTCTTC
TRBD1	TRBV5-1	few	TRBJ2-7	CASSWRTGGYEQYF	TGCGCCAGCAGCTGGAGGACAGGGGGCTACGAGCAGTACTTC
TRBD1	TRBV27	few	TRBJ2-5	CASSFIPGTGEETQYF	TGTGCCAGCAGTTTCATACCCGGGACAGGGGAAGAGACCCAGTACTTC
-	TRBV4-1	-	TRBJ2-7	CASSQDGVGAYEQYF	TGCGCCAGCAGCCAAGACGGGGTGGGGGCATACGAGCAGTACTTC
-	TRBV27	few	TRBJ1-2	CASRAANYGYTF	TGTGCCAGCAGGGCCGCTAACTATGGCTACACCTTC
-	TRBV7-8	-	TRBJ2-2	CASSLGLSNTGELFF	TGTGCCAGCAGCTTAGGTTTATCGAACACCGGGGAGCTGTTTTTT
TRBD1	TRBV19	few	TRBJ2-7	CASSMGQNYEQYF	TGTGCCAGTAGTATGGGACAGAACTACGAGCAGTACTTC
-	TRBV27	-	TRBJ2-7	CASSLWGGIYEQYF	TGTGCCAGCAGTTTATGGGGGGGCATCTACGAGCAGTACTTC
-	TRBV27	-	TRBJ2-1	CASSLSGNGLNEQFF	TGTGCCAGCAGTTTATCGGGTAATGGACTAAATGAGCAGTTCTTC
TRBD2	TRBV29-1	-	TRBJ2-7	CSVAAGEYEQYF	TGCAGCGTTGCAGCGGGAGAGTACGAGCAGTACTTC
TRBD2	TRBV27	-	TRBJ2-5	CASSHLAGGLQETQYF	TGTGCCAGCAGTCATCTAGCGGGGGGGCTTCAAGAGACCCAGTACTTC
-	TRBV19	-	TRBJ1-1	CASSIVRGTEAFF	TGTGCCAGTAGTATAGTCAGGGGCACTGAAGCTTTCTTT
TRBD1	TRBV4-1	-	TRBJ2-7	CASSQRQGGEQYF	TGCGCCAGCAGCCAGAGACAGGGTGGAGAGCAGTACTTC
-	TRBV7-5	-	TRBJ2-5	CASSGPPIQETQYF	TGTGCCAGCAGCGGTCCTCCCATACAAGAGACCCAGTACTTC
TRBD2	TRBV7-9	-	TRBJ2-1	CASSPILAGGHNEQFF	TGTGCCAGCAGCCCGATACTAGCGGGGGGGCACAATGAGCAGTTCTTC
-	TRBV29-1	few	TRBJ1-1	CSGGRTNTEAFF	TGCAGCGGCGGGAGGACGAACACTGAAGCTTTCTTT
-	TRBV19	few	TRBJ1-1	CASSIGNTEAFF	TGTGCCAGTAGTATAGGGAACACTGAAGCTTTCTTT
TRBD1	TRBV15	-	TRBJ2-5	CATSRAGQGARETQYF	TGTGCCACCAGCAGAGCGGGACAGGGGGCGAGAGAGACCCAGTACTTC
-	TRBV5-1	-	TRBJ2-7	CASSFFGLSYEQYF	TGCGCCAGCAGCTTTTTCGGACTCTCCTACGAGCAGTACTTC
TRBD2	TRBV6-5	few	TRBJ2-3	CASSYGTRGDTQYF	TGTGCCAGCAGTTACGGGACTAGAGGGGATACGCAGTATTTT
-	TRBV19	-	TRBJ2-1	CASSIPPDEQFF	TGTGCCAGTAGTATCCCCCCGGATGAGCAGTTCTTC
-	TRBV5-4	-	TRBJ1-1	CASSPPEATEAFF	TGTGCCAGCAGCCCGCCAGAGGCCACTGAAGCTTTCTTT
-	TRBV19	-	TRBJ2-7	CASSTGNGQYF	TGTGCCAGTAGTACCGGGAACGGGCAGTACTTC